A single sample gave rise to the 10 T cell receptor beta chains below, sequenced in a study of response to subunit inactivated influenza vaccine. Using its own MiXCR run on the RT-PCR reads, TCRdb lists one record per CDR3 protein. The data show about half a million distinct CDR3 sequences, 6.5% to 8% seen once. This specimen was PBMCs from blood, taken about 24 months after vaccination. The receptors were sampled from a man aged 50-75 years who received an inactivated influenza vaccine.

This clonotype was found a few times. The chain recombines TRBV6-1 with TRBJ2-6; D remains unclear. V was cut by 5 bases and J by 6 bases, with 20 bases left in between. Per the germline V gene, CDR1 is MNHNS and CDR2 is SASEGT. The CDR3 is 17 residues long. The CDR3 loop reads CASSLNLPTATANVLTF. The DNA of the CDR3 is TGTGCCAGCAGTCTGAACCTCCCCACGGCCACGGCCAACGTCCTGACTTTC.

Concerning this clonotype: This sequence may be a read error, since a much larger clone differs from it by one base. The gene calls are TRBV27 and TRBJ2-4, with 7 positions matching TRBD2. In germline, CDR1 is MNHEY, CDR2 SMNVEV (reference sequence). CDR3 length: 18 residues. The CDR3 nucleotides read TGTGCCAGCAGTTTGTGGGTTTTACGGGAGGTTGCCAAACACATTCAGTACTTC. Its protein product is CASSLWVLREVAKHIQYF.

The chain uses TRBV10-3 and TRBJ2-7; no clear D gene. The CDR3 is 13 residues long. V lost 3 bases and J lost 0, with 6 bases in between. Germline V lookup: CDR1 ENHRY, CDR2 SYGVKD. The CDR3 reads CAISERYSYEQYF. As DNA, the CDR3 is TGTGCCATCAGTGAACGGTACTCCTACGAGCAGTACTTC.

This rearrangement joins TRBV6-2 or TRBV6-3 to TRBJ2-1, with 12 nucleotides matching TRBD2. This CDR3 contains 15 residues. V shed 2 bases and J 5 bases; nucleotides not matched to a gene: 1. Germline V lookup: CDR1 MNHEY, CDR2 SVGEGT. The DNA for the CDR3 is TGTGCCAGCAGTTACGGACTAGCGGGGCACAATGAGCAGTTCTTC. This translates into CASSYGLAGHNEQFF.

The chain is built from TRBV24-1 and TRBJ1-4; D is perhaps TRBD1 (5 bases). Per the germline V gene, CDR1 is KGHDR and CDR2 is SFDVKD. This CDR3 region has 14 residues. V was pared by 3 bases and J by 12 bases, with 16 bases between. The CDR3 DNA follows: TGTGCCACCAGTGATCCCGGGACGAGTGGACAACTGTTTTTT. Amino acid sequence: CATSDPGTSGQLFF.

J is TRBJ2-5 and V is TRBV3-1; unclear D gene. The germline gives CDR1 LGHDT, CDR2 YNNKEL (reference sequence). The CDR3 sequence is 14 residues long. The ends were cut back, 0 bases at V and 6 bases at J, with 11 bases in the middle. CDR3 coding DNA: TGTGCCAGCAGCCAAGATCACGTAGGACAGACCCAGTACTTC. This translates into CASSQDHVGQTQYF.

This clonotype was seen a few times. J is TRBJ2-7 and V is TRBV7-6; 9 bases align to TRBD1. Trimming at V came to 4 bases and at J to 6 bases, leaving 7 bases not matched to a gene. The germline gives CDR1 SGHVS, CDR2 FNYEAQ. This CDR3 region has 14 residues. DNA for the CDR3: TGTGCCAGCAGCTCGGGGACAGGGACCCCCGAGCAGTACTTC. Amino acid sequence: CASSSGTGTPEQYF.

This clonotype came up a few times. The chain links TRBV10-2 to TRBJ2-6; D assignment may be TRBD1 or TRBD2 (6 bases each). V was pared by 8 bases and J by 7 bases, with 24 bases between. CDR1 is WSHSY, CDR2 SAAADI, per germline. This CDR3 spans 17 amino acids. CDR3 DNA sequence: TGCGCCAGCGGCGGGACATCTCACACTCTGTTTGCCAACGTCCTGACTTTC. It encodes CASGGTSHTLFANVLTF.

This clonotype occurred many times. The V and J genes are TRBV4-1 and TRBJ1-5, with 7 nucleotides matching TRBD1. The CDR3 contains 14 residues. CDR1 and CDR2 from the germline V gene are MGHRA and YSYEKL. The J segment lost 6 bases and the V segment lost 3 bases, leaving 5 bases of the junction unmatched. The CDR3 coding sequence is TGCGCCAGCAGCCACCAACAGGGGATTCAGCCCCAGCATTTT. Translated: CASSHQQGIQPQHF.

This clonotype was seen ten or more times. The V call is TRBV12-3 or TRBV12-4, the J call TRBJ1-6; 8 bases are shared with TRBD1. V lost 6 bases, J lost 9 bases, and 7 bases stayed unmatched. The CDR3 loop spans 14 amino acids. The CDR3 region is CASSLTGGSSPLHF. CDR3 in DNA: TGTGCCAGCAGCCTCACAGGGGGGTCTTCACCCCTCCACTTT.